This T cell receptor (beta chain) emerged from a study of cytomegalovirus exposure and HLA in healthy donors (dated by TCRdb to 2015 to 2018). In terms of the full investigation: According to an earlier analysis of 587 of the donors, 150 million to 200 million T cells yielded 95 million to 140 million unique TCR beta sequences and around 300 Gb of sequence data. To predict cytomegalovirus infection status, the study brought together high-throughput TCR immunosequencing, statistical association of individual TCRs with disease status, and machine learning. Both class I and class II loci were covered by HLA typing, at four-digit resolution. Of the roughly 400 genotyped donors, over 65% fell in the genetic ancestry cluster associated with self-reported Caucasian donors. Rather than using new phenotypic data, the later analysis identified candidate immune exposures from TCR beta sequences and from how often those sequences occurred across donors. An early release covering about 600 HLA-typed donors comprised 250 to 350 gigabases of sequencing data and some 79 million unique TCR sequences. In a later genetic analysis, genome-wide SNP genotypes for about 60% of the 666 donors were used, and that subset was treated as a discovery cohort. The aim of the study was to test whether cataloging public T cell receptors could identify signatures of past pathogen exposure. Donor age, sex, ethnicity and CMV serostatus were collected together with the repertoire data. Using immunosequencing, the study profiled T cell repertoires from roughly 650 subjects and related those repertoires to cytomegalovirus serostatus. Among about 360 genotyped donors of the cohort, an average of approximately 250,000 unique TCR beta nucleotide sequences were sequenced per donor, about a sixth of them non-productive. Because of strong linkage in the cohort, a handful of DR-DQ haplotypes were treated as single units for association and clustering. A separate validation cohort of approximately 120 different subjects was used in addition to the roughly 670-subject first cohort. In an earlier analysis of roughly 540 of the donors, high-throughput TCR beta sequencing was used to judge whether each TCR beta V gene segment behaved as functional or pseudogenic. In a later analysis, previously published TCR beta repertoires from 550 to 750 donors were re-analyzed and high-resolution HLA genotyping was added so that TCR occurrence patterns could be studied. Typing coverage differed by locus: A, B, C, DRB1 and DQB1 were typed in roughly 629-630 donors, DQA1 in roughly 500, DPA1 in approximately 600, and DPB1 in just under 490. All discovery cohort repertoires had been generated on a single sequencing platform.

The cohort comprised 666 healthy bone marrow donors. At the time of sampling, all cohort members were nominally healthy, though unrecorded immune exposures were likely present. The donor was CMV seronegative and belonged to the group of approximately 320 seronegative cohort members. A peripheral blood sample was collected from each donor, and TCR beta sequencing was performed on peripheral blood mononuclear cells. Genomic DNA was extracted from the blood cell samples with the Qiagen DNeasy Blood Extraction Kit. Libraries were prepared through the immunoSEQ multiplex PCR assay. The multiplex PCR relied on a mix of 60 forward primers for TCR Vbeta segments and 13 reverse primers for TCR Jbeta segments. The CDR3 region of rearranged TCR beta genes was amplified from genomic DNA with a multiplex PCR assay. Amplified TCR beta libraries were sequenced as 87-base-pair reads on the Illumina HiSeq System. The source study handled its data this way. Across the roughly 600 repertoires, a later analysis counted approximately 75 million unique TCR beta chains, approximately 10 million of which were shared by at least two donors. To remove PCR and sequencing errors, raw reads were error-corrected and collapsed into unique sequences using a nearest-neighbor algorithm that merged closely related sequences. V, D and J gene segments were assigned by aligning CDR3 sequences to IMGT reference sequences. For a sequence to be retained, at least a six-nucleotide match to both a V gene segment and a J gene segment was required. A rearrangement was called productive if the CDR3 had no stop codons and remained in frame with V and J, and every other rearrangement was called non-productive. Following IMGT convention, CDR3 was defined as the stretch from the second conserved V-encoded cysteine to the conserved J-encoded phenylalanine. The earlier analysis of about 560 of the donors excluded any sequence lacking an unambiguous match to a single V gene segment. An earlier analysis of several hundred of the donors called V segments functional above 56.7% productive rearrangements and segregating when the between-donor standard deviation exceeded 5%. A statistical classification framework was built for diagnosing cytomegalovirus status from the catalog of TCR beta chain sequences. In a later analysis, TCR nucleotide sequences were compared against IMGT/GENE-DB human TR gene sequences so that V and J genes could be assigned. In a later analysis, CDR3 sequences and most-parsimonious VDJ recombination scenarios were assigned using the TCRdist pipeline. In a later analysis, each TCR beta chain was defined by its CDR3 amino acid sequence together with its V-gene family, and reads lacking a unique V-gene family were excluded. As a way to deal with suspected cross-contamination and a sequencing artifact, a later analysis dropped 500 to 700 nucleotide sequences that were highly shared and had low generation probability. In a later analysis, a clonal expansion index was calculated for each public chain from normalized within-repertoire ranks of inferred template counts. Generation probabilities in a later analysis came from a VDJ recombination model fitted to out-of-frame rearrangements, and those results were checked against IGoR. In a later analysis, hypergeometric tests were used to score TCR-TCR, TCR-HLA and TCR-CMV co-occurrence, with a repertoire-size bias correction applied to TCR pairs. False discovery rates were estimated in a later analysis by permuting HLA or CMV assignments 20 times. A later analysis grouped co-occurring TCRs with DBSCAN, adding TCRdist sequence similarity when clustering within HLA-allele-positive subsets. Co-occurrence clustering excluded repertoires with fewer than 30,000 or more than 120,000 public chains, plus five with anomalous nucleotide sharing. In TCRdb, the immuneACCESS table is reduced to in-frame sequences with V and J assigned. These tables do not hold every clone; where another copy was compared, an unresolved V gene accounts for under half, and the others remain unexplained. That table gives V, J and clone size, and the DNA gave D and trimming. This sample is represented by approximately 220,000 clones; about 79% of them were singletons. Together, the top ten hold 1.5% to 2% of the sample.

For this clone: Its antigen remains unidentified. Nothing much larger sits one base from this clone, and base qualities are not available.

Findings and caveats that apply to the study as a whole: This cohort had only TCR beta chains sequenced, and the lack of alpha or paired-chain data limited which features could be detected. Because some donors lacked HLA typing at each locus, the association tests relied only on the typed subset. Compared with equally common non-associated chains, HLA-associated TCR beta chains in a later analysis were more clonally expanded and had lower generation probabilities. The classifier was reported to diagnose cytomegalovirus status with high specificity and sensitivity in both the original and validation cohorts. An earlier analysis of approximately 500 of the donors showed that most TCR beta V segments appeared in productive rearrangements either about 87% or about 30% of the time, which broadly matched IMGT annotations. In the study, about 150 TCR beta chains were listed as associated with cytomegalovirus. The authors suggested that the approach could potentially be extended to other disease states and immunological phenotypes. In a later analysis, most CMV-associated TCR beta chains were found to appear HLA-restricted, with HLA associations seemingly driven largely by CMV exposure. While some public TCRs were present in many individuals, most TCR sequences turned up only very rarely across donors. In a later analysis, TCR association rates were found to vary across HLA loci, with the most associated TCRs seen for DRB1 alleles and the fewest for HLA-C alleles. The sequencing pipeline was judged likely to have produced a cluster of highly shared sequence variants as a technical artifact. At a false discovery rate of 0.05, a later analysis linked around 17,000 TCR beta sequences to specific HLA alleles. Because counts were too low, about 15 rarely observed V segments, including chromosome 9 orphons, were left out of the earlier analysis of some 640 of the donors. A later genetic analysis reported fewer N-insertions in productive TCRs among donors in an Asian-associated ancestry cluster than the roughly 620-donor mean. The only immune exposure information available for the cohort was CMV serostatus. In vitro tests confirmed that a few of the cytomegalovirus-associated TCR beta chains recognize cytomegalovirus antigens. The presence/absence analyses assumed that sequencing depth was roughly uniform across donors, and that assumption may not be true. A later analysis reported that several top co-occurrence clusters appeared linked to parvovirus B19, influenza, CMV and Epstein-Barr virus. A further reported finding was that TCR beta sequences accurately predicted the HLA-A and HLA-B alleles for most subjects in the first cohort. When HLA alleles, especially DR and DQ, strongly co-occurred, attributing TCR associations to individual alleles was difficult. Correlated functional status among segregating V segments might reflect linkage disequilibrium, but an unknown experimental factor could not be ruled out. An association between a missense DCLRE1C variant and V-gene and J-gene trimming of TCR beta chains was found in a later genetic analysis and replicated in an independent cohort.

Sample: PBMCs. The TCR comes from a male donor in good health and CMV-seronegative.

The CDR3 sequence is CASSLTSSVNSPLHF. The DNA sequence follows: TGTGCCAGCAGCCTCACCAGTAGCGTGAATTCACCCCTCCACTTT. The chain couples TRBV5-4 to TRBJ1-6, with no D gene named confidently. The germline V gene (reference sequence) yields SGHNT for CDR1 and YYREEE for CDR2. Trimming removed 4 bases from V and 7 bases from J, leaving 15 bases between the germline ends. The CDR3 numbers 15 residues from cysteine through phenylalanine. Of all the DNA, just the CDR3 is kept, 45 bases in frame from base 1.